Shown below are 30 T cell receptor beta chains from a single sample sequenced in a study of response to subunit inactivated influenza vaccine. TCRdb redid the calling of the RT-PCR reads with MiXCR, one entry per CDR3 protein. The table lists about 570,000 distinct CDR3 sequences, over 9% of them singletons. These sequences were also reported in another study, on T cells expressing NK-cell markers. From that paper: Scientists made TCR beta cDNA using 5'RACE template switching with UMIs.

Specimen: PBMCs from blood, collected on the day of vaccination. These receptors were taken from a man in his forties or fifties who received an inactivated influenza vaccine.

The chain employs TRBV6-5 and TRBJ2-1; 12 bases map to TRBD2. This CDR3 region has 18 residues. Germline V gene data show CDR1 as MNHEY and CDR2 as SVGAGI. V dropped 6 bases and J dropped 1; count of bases not matched to a gene: 10. For the CDR3, the DNA is TGTGCCAGCAGCTATACTAGCGGGAGGCCATTATCCTACAATGAGCAGTTCTTC. Protein: CASSYTSGRPLSYNEQFF.

In its sample, this clonotype was seen many times. The chain links TRBV24-1 to TRBJ1-5; a possible D gene is TRBD1 (5 bases). Germline V gene lookup returns CDR1 KGHDR and CDR2 SFDVKD. This CDR3 is 16 amino acids long. V was shortened by 4 bases and J by 1 base, with 13 bases between the two germline ends. The CDR3 here is CATSEGGKTSNQPQHF. The CDR3, as DNA: TGTGCCACCAGTGAGGGGGGGAAAACGAGCAATCAGCCCCAGCATTTT.

This clonotype was picked up a small number of times. This rearrangement joins TRBV5-1 to TRBJ2-7; 11 bases line up with TRBD2. Trimming cost V 0 bases and J 4 bases; bases outside gene matches: 15. CDR1 SGHRS and CDR2 YFSETQ come from the germline V gene. The length of the CDR3 is 19 residues. The DNA for the CDR3 is TGCGCCAGCAGCTTGGACGGACTAGCGGGCGGTTTTAAGGGATACGAGCAGTACTTC. Its translation is CASSLDGLAGGFKGYEQYF.

Only a few counts were recorded for this clonotype. V is TRBV20-1 and J is TRBJ2-5, with D perhaps matching TRBD2 (5 bases). This CDR3 region has 16 residues. Germline lookup yields CDR1 DFQATT and CDR2 SNEGSKA (reference sequence). Trimming left V 5 bases short and J 7 bases short, with 26 bases between. The CDR3 sequence is CSARHPGAVGETTQYF. The DNA of the CDR3 is TGCAGTGCTCGCCACCCTGGAGCGGTCGGGGAGACGACCCAGTACTTC.

This clonotype has more than one count but fewer than ten. The rearrangement links TRBV28 to TRBJ2-1; D is possibly TRBD2 (6 bases). The CDR3 runs to 16 residues. V was shortened by 2 bases and J by 9 bases, with 20 bases between the two germline ends. Germline CDR1 and CDR2: MDHEN and SYDVKM. CDR3 amino acids: CASSLMRGGRHAEQFF. In DNA, the CDR3 is TGTGCCAGCAGTTTAATGAGAGGTGGGAGGCACGCTGAGCAGTTCTTC.

A word on this clonotype: Because the CDR3's place on the DNA is in doubt, the DNA is left out and the CDR3 is given as listed by TCRdb. This chain links TRBV5-6 with TRBJ2-1; TRBD2, the D gene given by the table, was not confirmed from the DNA. The CDR3 adds up to 12 amino acids, both ends counted. Germline loops: CDR1 SGHDT, CDR2 YYEEEE. This CDR3 is CASSWGTGSEFF.

The genes are TRBV27 and TRBJ2-2, with TRBD2 identical over 14 bases. V dropped 5 bases and J dropped 2; count of bases not matched to a gene: 7. The length of the CDR3 is 18 residues. The V gene's germline CDR1 is MNHEY and CDR2 SMNVEV (reference sequence). CDR3 sequence (DNA): TGTGCCAGCAGTACGAGGACTAGCGGGGGGCTTAACACCGGGGAGCTGTTTTTT. It yields the protein CASSTRTSGGLNTGELFF.

This clonotype turned up a few times. The rearrangement joins TRBV6-5 to TRBJ1-1; D unresolved. Germline V lookup: CDR1 MNHEY, CDR2 SVGAGI. CDR3 length: 15 residues. Trimming took 0 bases from V and 1 from J, leaving 9 bases between them. The CDR3 protein is CASSYSLLANTEAFF. As DNA, the CDR3 is TGTGCCAGCAGTTACTCTTTACTGGCGAACACTGAAGCTTTCTTT.

This chain links TRBV7-9 with TRBJ1-2; D gene uncertain. CDR3 size: 15 residues. V lost 0 bases, J lost 5 bases, and 13 bases lay in between. From germline, CDR1 is SEHNR and CDR2 FQNEAQ (reference sequence). The CDR3: CASSLAAESSYGYTF. The DNA of the CDR3 is TGTGCCAGCAGCTTAGCAGCAGAGAGCTCTTATGGCTACACCTTC.

The rearrangement uses TRBV4-2 and TRBJ2-3, with 10 bases that match TRBD2. CDR3 length equals 17 residues. V lost 0 bases to trimming and J lost 5 bases; unmatched junction nucleotides: 8. The V gene's germline CDR1 is LGHNA and CDR2 YNFKEQ. This CDR3 is CASSQDFQRGGRDTQYF. The CDR3 nucleotides are TGTGCCAGCAGCCAAGATTTCCAGCGGGGGGGAAGAGATACGCAGTATTTT.

This clonotype came up a few times. V and J are TRBV3-1 and TRBJ2-7, with TRBD1 identical over 8 bases. Germline CDR1 reads LGHDT; CDR2 reads YNNKEL (reference sequence). This CDR3 has 16 residues. The V and J ends lost 0 bases and 0 bases, in that order; junction bases with no gene match: 4. The CDR3 protein is CASSQEGQALSYEQYF. The DNA of the CDR3 is TGTGCCAGCAGCCAAGAGGGACAGGCCCTCTCCTACGAGCAGTACTTC.

The chain is built from TRBV6-2 or TRBV6-3 and TRBJ1-5; no firm D call. This CDR3 has 13 amino acids. The germline gives CDR1 MNHEY, CDR2 SVGEGT. Trimming took off 6 bases at V and 5 bases at J, with 11 bases between the two ends. The CDR3 coding sequence is TGTGCCAGCAGAGACTCCTTGCATCAGCCCCAGCATTTT. It specifies CASRDSLHQPQHF.

The DNA for the CDR3 is TGTGCCAGCAGCTTAGTCACAGGGGTGGACACTGAAGCTTTCTTT. It is translated as CASSLVTGVDTEAFF. This chain links TRBV7-2 with TRBJ1-1; the match to TRBD1 covers 7 bases. The CDR3 loop spans 15 amino acids. Trimming took 1 base from V and 3 from J; bases not matched to a gene: 5. In germline, CDR1 is SGHTA, CDR2 FQGNSA.

There are a few counts of this clonotype. V and J are TRBV6-1 and TRBJ2-7; perhaps TRBD2 as D (5 bases). V gave up 7 bases and J gave up 5 bases, with 15 bases separating them. Germline V gene lookup returns CDR1 MNHNS and CDR2 SASEGT. The CDR3 runs 13 residues. The CDR3 region has the DNA TGTGCCAGCACCTGGGAGTTGATGGACGAGCAGTACTTC. Its translation: CASTWELMDEQYF.

This sequence joins TRBV12-3 or TRBV12-4 and TRBJ2-5, with D perhaps matching TRBD1 (5 bases). The V end lost 6 bases, the J end lost 5 bases, and 16 bases lay between the germline ends. The CDR3 totals 14 residues. CDR3 amino acids: CASREWARQETQYF. The CDR3 DNA sequence: TGTGCCAGCAGGGAGTGGGCCAGACAGGAGACCCAGTACTTC.

V is TRBV20-1 and J is TRBJ2-2; D is uncertain. The CDR3 runs to 13 residues. Germline V gene lookup returns CDR1 DFQATT and CDR2 SNEGSKA (reference sequence). V was clipped by 5 bases and J by 4 bases, with 11 bases between them. The CDR3 bases are TGCAGTGCTTCGGCCTCGTTCACCGGGGAGCTGTTTTTT. Translated, it gives CSASASFTGELFF.

In nucleotides, the CDR3 is TGTGCCAGCAGTTTGGCAGTTGAGTTAACCATATATTTT. Residues: CASSLAVELTIYF. The chain joins TRBV12-3 or TRBV12-4 to TRBJ1-3; no reliable D call. The CDR3 is 13 amino acids. V was clipped by 3 bases and J by 10 bases, with 13 bases between them.

The V call is TRBV7-9, the J call TRBJ2-7, with D perhaps matching TRBD1 (6 bases). Trimming shortened V by 0 bases and J by 2 bases, and 17 bases separated the two germline ends. In germline, CDR1 is SEHNR, CDR2 FQNEAQ (reference sequence). The CDR3 extends over 17 amino acids. The CDR3 spells CASSLALGGHTTYEQYF. CDR3 in DNA: TGTGCCAGCAGCTTAGCGCTAGGGGGACATACTACCTACGAGCAGTACTTC.

The chain recombines TRBV2 with TRBJ2-3, with TRBD2 matching over 11 bases. The CDR3 covers 17 residues. Germline CDR1 SNHLY, CDR2 FYNNEI. The V segment lost 2 bases and the J segment 1 base; nucleotides outside the gene matches: 5. CDR3 coding DNA: TGTGCCAGCAGTGAATCGTCTAGCGGGGGGCGCACAGATACGCAGTATTTT. Translating it yields CASSESSSGGRTDTQYF.

There are a few counts of this clonotype. The gene calls are TRBV5-1 and TRBJ1-4, with 7 bases aligning to TRBD1. Germline V gene sequence: CDR1 SGHRS, CDR2 YFSETQ. V was clipped by 4 bases and J by 8 bases; unmatched bases: 11. The length of the CDR3 is 15 residues. The CDR3 region has the DNA TGCGCCAGCAGCAAGACCCGGGACAGCGGAGAAAAACTGTTTTTT. It specifies CASSKTRDSGEKLFF.

The sample holds one count of this clonotype. The V and J genes are TRBV3-1 and TRBJ2-5, with TRBD2 matching 7 bases. Germline V gene data show CDR1 as LGHDT and CDR2 as YNNKEL (reference sequence). The CDR3 consists of 13 residues. V gave up 6 bases and J gave up 2 bases; unmatched junction bases: 3. The CDR3 nucleotides are TGTGCCAGCAGAGCGGGGAGACAAGAGACCCAGTACTTC. Protein: CASRAGRQETQYF.

This clonotype was recorded many times. The V and J genes are TRBV12-3 or TRBV12-4 and TRBJ2-2, with D unresolved. This CDR3 comprises 15 residues. V was trimmed by 5 bases and J by 1 base, leaving 11 bases between them. CDR3 in amino acids: CASSKDRWNTGELFF. CDR3 DNA: TGTGCCAGCAGTAAGGACCGATGGAACACCGGGGAGCTGTTTTTT.

This clonotype turned up a few times. The chain couples TRBV5-1 to TRBJ1-1; the match to TRBD1 covers 8 bases. This CDR3 region has 17 residues. The V and J ends lost 4 bases and 0 bases, in that order; junction bases with no gene match: 11. Germline V gene data show CDR1 as SGHRS and CDR2 as YFSETQ. Here the CDR3 reads CASSRTTGALMNTEAFF. DNA for the CDR3: TGCGCCAGCAGCCGTACGACAGGGGCCTTAATGAACACTGAAGCTTTCTTT.

This clonotype was counted between two and nine times. The chain couples TRBV5-1 to TRBJ1-4, with unresolved D. Per germline, CDR1 SGHRS and CDR2 YFSETQ. This CDR3 contains 14 residues. Trimming pared 4 bases from V and 0 bases from J, leaving 7 bases between. The CDR3 sequence: CASSPTTTNEKLFF. The CDR3 DNA follows: TGCGCCAGCAGCCCGACAACAACTAATGAAAAACTGTTTTTT.

This clonotype was detected only a few times. This rearrangement joins TRBV27 to TRBJ2-7, with D tentatively TRBD1 (6 bases). Germline V gene sequence: CDR1 MNHEY, CDR2 SMNVEV (reference sequence). CDR3 length equals 12 residues. Trimming took off 8 bases at V and 0 bases at J, with 8 bases between the two ends. The CDR3 nucleotides read TGTGCCAGCGGGACATTCTCCTACGAGCAGTACTTC. Its protein product is CASGTFSYEQYF.

This clonotype was counted between two and nine times. V and J are TRBV6-5 and TRBJ2-7; D is ambiguous. The V end was cut by 0 bases, the J end by 2 bases, with 8 bases between. Germline assignment: CDR1 MNHEY and CDR2 SVGAGI. This CDR3 spans 14 amino acids. The CDR3 loop reads CASSYSGSAYEQYF. The CDR3 nucleotides are TGTGCCAGCAGTTACTCGGGCAGCGCCTACGAGCAGTACTTC.

This rearrangement joins TRBV3-1 to TRBJ2-7; D is unresolved. The CDR3 runs to 13 residues. The V and J ends lost 1 base and 6 bases respectively, with 10 bases between them. Germline CDR1 LGHDT, CDR2 YNNKEL (reference sequence). CDR3 loop: CASSQGRPSEQYF. For the CDR3, the DNA is TGTGCCAGCAGCCAAGGACGCCCCTCCGAGCAGTACTTC.

The V and J genes are TRBV6-5 and TRBJ1-2, with D hard to call. Germline-derived CDR1 and CDR2 are MNHEY and SVGAGI. Trimming shortened V by 7 bases and J by 8 bases, and 14 bases separated the two germline ends. The CDR3 runs to 12 residues. The CDR3 spells CASTRGRGGYTF. DNA of the CDR3: TGTGCCAGCACAAGAGGCCGCGGAGGCTACACCTTC.

This clonotype appeared a few times. V and J are TRBV12-3 or TRBV12-4 and TRBJ2-1; 9 nucleotides line up with TRBD2. This CDR3 region has 14 residues. The V and J ends lost 7 bases and 3 bases, in that order; junction bases with no gene match: 4. As DNA, the CDR3 is TGTGCCAGCATAAGCGGGGGGTTCTACAATGAGCAGTTCTTC. Its translation is CASISGGFYNEQFF.

This clonotype was counted ten times or more. The chain carries TRBV4-2 and TRBJ2-7; 8 bases map to TRBD1. Germline V lookup: CDR1 LGHNA, CDR2 YNFKEQ. The CDR3 is made up of 15 amino acids. Trimming cost V 0 bases and J 3 bases; bases outside gene matches: 4. This CDR3 is CASSQEGTGHYEQYF. The CDR3, as DNA: TGTGCCAGCAGCCAAGAGGGGACAGGCCACTACGAGCAGTACTTC.